The 19 T cell receptor beta chains presented below share a single source sample, sequenced in a study of T cell repertoires in cytomegalovirus infection. TCRdb ran MiXCR on the reads and lists one entry per CDR3 protein. The data contain a few hundred thousand distinct CDR3 sequences, 40% of them singletons. These receptors have no known antigen. The input for sequencing was cultured PBMCs, taken from culture after CMV antigen stimulation. The receptors derive from a human donor in good health (CMV status not recorded). Some clones in this sample may be carry-over from other donors' samples.

The V call is TRBV7-9, the J call TRBJ2-3; TRBD2 aligns across 9 bases. CDR1 and CDR2 (germline): SEHNR, FQNEAQ (reference sequence). V lost 5 bases and J lost 0; bases outside the gene matches: 6. This CDR3 is built from 16 residues. CDR3 bases: TGTGCCAGCAGCGCGGGGGGGCCCAGAAGCACAGATACGCAGTATTTT. Encoded protein: CASSAGGPRSTDTQYF.

The genes are TRBV4-1 and TRBJ2-6; 9 bases fit TRBD1. The CDR3 totals 16 residues. V lost 6 bases, J lost 2 bases, and 5 bases stayed unmatched. CDR1 and CDR2 from the germline V gene are MGHRA and YSYEKL. The CDR3 region is CASRGQGPAGANVLTF. The CDR3 DNA sequence: TGCGCCAGCAGGGGACAGGGCCCCGCTGGGGCCAACGTCCTGACTTTC.

This clonotype has more than one count but fewer than ten. The chain couples TRBV7-2 to TRBJ2-7; 9 bases align to TRBD1. J lost 0 bases, V lost 5 bases, and 5 bases had no gene match. The germline gives CDR1 SGHTA, CDR2 FQGNSA. The length of the CDR3 is 15 residues. The CDR3 reads CASSRGQGLSYEQYF. For the CDR3, the DNA is TGTGCCAGCAGCCGGGGACAGGGACTCTCCTACGAGCAGTACTTC.

This clonotype turned up a few times. The chain couples TRBV27 to TRBJ2-1, with 8 bases identical to TRBD1. V was clipped by 5 bases and J by 7 bases; unmatched bases: 10. Germline-derived CDR1 and CDR2 are MNHEY and SMNVEV (reference sequence). There are 15 residues in the CDR3. For the CDR3, the DNA is TGTGCCAGCAGTCAAACTCAGGGGGCGGGTAATGAGCAGTTCTTC. Translated, it gives CASSQTQGAGNEQFF.

The rearrangement joins TRBV12-3 or TRBV12-4 to TRBJ2-4; TRBD2 agrees at 7 bases. The length of the CDR3 is 14 residues. With 4 bases clipped from V and 7 bases from J, the junction kept 7 bases outside the gene matches. CDR3 region: CASSWVGGLNIQYF. CDR3 coding DNA: TGTGCCAGCAGTTGGGTGGGAGGGCTGAACATTCAGTACTTC.

The chain combines TRBV7-7 with TRBJ1-2; D possibly corresponds to TRBD1 (5 bases). Trimming stripped 2 bases from V and 2 bases from J, with 15 bases between. This CDR3 has 16 residues. The germline CDR1 and CDR2 sequences are SSHAT and FNYEAQ (reference sequence). CDR3 in amino acids: CASSLLPGRRNYGYTF. The CDR3 region has the DNA TGTGCCAGCAGCTTACTACCGGGACGGCGAAACTATGGCTACACCTTC.

This sequence joins TRBV14 and TRBJ2-1; D is undetermined. This CDR3 contains 15 residues. Germline V gene sequence: CDR1 SGHDN, CDR2 FVKESK. Trimming left V 3 bases short and J 8 bases short, with 17 bases between. CDR3 amino acids: CASSQDSPTWDEQFF. CDR3 DNA sequence: TGTGCCAGCAGCCAGGATTCGCCCACCTGGGATGAGCAGTTCTTC.

This clonotype showed up just once. The chain recombines TRBV27 with TRBJ1-2; D ambiguous. The CDR3 spans 14 residues. The ends were cut back, 2 bases at V and 8 bases at J, with 15 bases in the middle. Germline CDR1 is MNHEY and CDR2 is SMNVEV (reference sequence). CDR3 sequence: CASSLEFSGSGYTF. CDR3 DNA: TGTGCCAGCAGTTTAGAGTTCAGTGGGTCCGGCTACACCTTC.

V usage is TRBV2 and J usage is TRBJ2-7; perhaps TRBD2 as D (7 bases). V lost 2 bases and J lost 0, with 14 bases in between. CDR1 and CDR2 (germline): SNHLY, FYNNEI. The CDR3 is 16 residues long. In nucleotides, the CDR3 is TGTGCCAGCAGTGAATTGGAGCGGGACACCTCCTACGAGCAGTACTTC. Its protein product is CASSELERDTSYEQYF.

The CDR3 reads CASRVGVGYEQYF. CDR3 nucleotides: TGTGCCAGCAGAGTTGGGGTTGGATACGAGCAGTACTTC. The V and J genes are TRBV5-6 and TRBJ2-7; D not resolved. Trimming shortened V by 5 bases and J by 4 bases, and 13 bases separated the two germline ends. The V gene's germline CDR1 is SGHDT and CDR2 YYEEEE. The CDR3 extends over 13 amino acids. The full variable domain, with the rest looked up from reference TRBV5-6 and TRBJ2-7, is DAGVTQSPTHLIKTRGQQVTLRCSPKSGHDTVSWYQQALGQGPQFIFQYYEEEERQRGNFPDRFSGHQFPNYSSELNVNALLLGDSALYLCASRVGVGYEQYFGPGTRLTVT.

About this clonotype: A much larger clonotype is one base distant, so this may be a read error. The chain carries TRBV9 and TRBJ2-3, with D uncertain. Trimming pared 0 bases from V and 5 bases from J, leaving 7 bases between. The germline V gene encodes CDR1 SGDLS and CDR2 YYNGEE. The CDR3 is 13 residues long. CDR3 nucleotide sequence: TGTGCCAGCAGCGTAGGGGAAGGAGATACGCAGTATTTT. This gives the protein CASSVGEGDTQYF.

Comment on this clonotype: The junction differs from germline at one of its ends, possibly a read error. This chain uses TRBV11-2 with TRBJ2-1; D ambiguous. This CDR3 contains 16 residues. The germline V gene has CDR1 SGHAT and CDR2 FQNNGV. The CDR3 protein is CASSPTIRQPYNEQFF. The CDR3 DNA sequence: TGTGCCAGCAGCCCAACCATTAGGCAACCCTACAACGAGCAGTTCTTC.

V gene TRBV6-8 combines with J gene TRBJ2-3; unclear D gene. The CDR3 totals 14 residues. V lost 2 bases, J lost 0 bases, and 6 bases lay in between. Germline V CDR1 and CDR2: MNHGY, SAAAGT. The CDR3 bases are TGTGCCAGCAGTTACGGAGACAGCACAGATACGCAGTATTTT. Translated, it gives CASSYGDSTDTQYF.

This clonotype was seen only a few times. The V and J genes are TRBV7-2 and TRBJ2-1; D gene ambiguous. With 2 bases removed from V and 0 bases from J, the gap between germline ends came to 8 bases. In germline, CDR1 is SGHTA, CDR2 FQGNSA. This CDR3 is 15 amino acids long. The CDR3 DNA reads as TGTGCCAGCAGCTTAAGCCGGAGCTCCTACAATGAGCAGTTCTTC. Its translation: CASSLSRSSYNEQFF.

This clonotype was found a few times. The chain is built from TRBV6-2 or TRBV6-3 and TRBJ2-5, with D hard to call. Trimming cost V 5 bases and J 2 bases, with 18 bases left between them. Germline CDR1 is MNHEY and CDR2 is SVGEGT. This CDR3 spans 16 amino acids. CDR3 amino acids: CASSPRPIAAQETQYF. The CDR3 DNA reads as TGTGCCAGCAGTCCTAGGCCTATCGCGGCGCAAGAGACCCAGTACTTC.

The chain links TRBV14 to TRBJ2-1, with a tentative D call TRBD2 (6 bases). V dropped 2 bases and J dropped 4 bases, with 15 bases sitting between them. Germline V gene lookup returns CDR1 SGHDN and CDR2 FVKESK. The CDR3 loop spans 16 amino acids. The CDR3 DNA follows: TGTGCCAGCAGCCAATGGTATGGCGGGACGTACAATGAGCAGTTCTTC. Encoded protein: CASSQWYGGTYNEQFF.

In regard to this clonotype: The junction departs from germline at one end; a sequencing error may be responsible. This rearrangement joins TRBV4-2 to TRBJ2-7; 8 nucleotides line up with TRBD1. Germline assignment: CDR1 LGHNA and CDR2 YNFKEQ. The CDR3 runs to 13 residues. CDR3 loop: CASIQEIGQGKDF. CDR3 nucleotide sequence: TGTGCCAGCATCCAAGAGATCGGACAGGGAAAGGACTTC.

The rearrangement links TRBV12-3 or TRBV12-4 to TRBJ2-5; 10 bases line up with TRBD2. CDR3 size: 16 residues. Unmatched junction bases numbered 6, after V lost 3 bases and J lost 2 bases. CDR3 sequence: CASSFQAGGPQETQYF. The CDR3 nucleotides read TGTGCCAGCAGTTTCCAAGCGGGAGGGCCTCAAGAGACCCAGTACTTC.

The chain couples TRBV11-3 to TRBJ2-2, with TRBD2 identical over 13 bases. CDR3 length: 17 residues. V lost 4 bases and J lost 5; bases outside the gene matches: 7. Germline V CDR1 and CDR2: SGHNT, YENEEA. The CDR3 coding sequence is TGTGCCAGCAGCTCGACTAGCGGGAGGATGGGGACCGGGGAGCTGTTTTTT. This encodes CASSSTSGRMGTGELFF.